This entry lists 22 T cell receptor beta chains sequenced from one sample in a study of neoadjuvant anti-PD-1 for oral cavity cancer. Noted time point: after neoadjuvant nivolumab, at surgical resection. Clones were read by immunoSEQ multiplex PCR, and TCRdb kept only the in-frame ones, dropping some. The profile shows about 42,000 clones, 75% to 80% of them singletons. This sample comprised PBMCs, obtained after nivolumab (anti-PD-1) treatment. These receptors were collected from a person between 35 and 79 years old with oral cavity squamous cell carcinoma.

V gene TRBV19 combines with J gene TRBJ1-1; possible D gene TRBD1, 5 bases. Germline V gene data show CDR1 as LNHDA and CDR2 as SQIVND (reference sequence). The CDR3 totals 14 residues. Deletions cut 8 bases from V and 5 bases from J, with 18 bases between. DNA for the CDR3: TGTGCCAGTGGCTTTGGGGGGAAGGGAACTGAAGCTTTCTTT. Protein: CASGFGGKGTEAFF.

This clone was recorded only once. The chain employs TRBV6-5 and TRBJ1-2; D unresolved. CDR1 and CDR2 (germline): MNHEY, SVGAGI. The CDR3 covers 15 residues. V was cut by 1 base and J by 1 base, with 10 bases left in between. The CDR3 here is CASSYYVGFNYGYTF. Written as DNA, the CDR3 is TGTGCCAGCAGTTACTACGTCGGGTTTAACTATGGCTACACCTTC.

The rearrangement uses TRBV6-4 and TRBJ2-5; 8 nucleotides line up with TRBD2. Unmatched junction bases numbered 2, after V lost 2 bases and J lost 3 bases. The CDR3 totals 14 residues. CDR1 is MRHNA and CDR2 is SNTAGT in the germline V gene. The CDR3 region is CASSDGGLEETQYF. CDR3 DNA sequence: TGTGCCAGCAGTGACGGGGGACTAGAAGAGACCCAGTACTTC.

V gene TRBV5-1 combines with J gene TRBJ1-4; 8 bases agree with TRBD1. Germline V lookup: CDR1 SGHRS, CDR2 YFSETQ. This CDR3 spans 14 amino acids. J gave up 10 bases and V 2 bases, and 7 bases lay outside the gene matches. For the CDR3, the DNA is TGCGCCAGCAGCTTCAGGGGGCTCGACGGAAAACTGTTTTTT. Translating gives CASSFRGLDGKLFF.

This clone was recorded once. V usage is TRBV7-9 and J usage is TRBJ2-2; no clear D gene. Germline CDR1 is SEHNR and CDR2 is FQNEAQ (reference sequence). CDR3 length: 12 residues. Trimming left V 5 bases short and J 8 bases short, with 9 bases between. Written as DNA, the CDR3 is TGTGCCAGCAGCCAGGTTGAAGGGGAGCTGTTTTTT. Its translation is CASSQVEGELFF.

This clone was counted a single time. An end of the junction differs from the germline gene, which may be a read error. The chain couples TRBV5-4 to TRBJ2-1; D may match TRBD1 or TRBD2 (5 bases each). Germline CDR1 and CDR2: SGHNT and YYREEE (reference sequence). This CDR3 has 13 residues. CDR3 residues: CASSPGTARDVLF. Here the CDR3 DNA reads TGTGCCAGCAGCCCGGGGACGGCCCGGGACGTGCTCTTC.

The chain joins TRBV9 to TRBJ2-1, with a tentative D call TRBD1 (5 bases). The V and J ends lost 4 bases and 8 bases respectively, with 16 bases between them. The CDR3 has 14 residues. Germline lookup yields CDR1 SGDLS and CDR2 YYNGEE. The DNA of the CDR3 is TGTGCCAGCAGCACCGGACACTCCGCGGATGAGCAGTTCTTC. Encoded protein: CASSTGHSADEQFF.

The chain links TRBV28 to TRBJ1-3; D call uncertain. Trimming removed 3 bases at V and 5 bases at J, with 11 bases between. Looked up from germline, CDR1 is MDHEN and CDR2 is SYDVKM. The CDR3 is made up of 14 amino acids. Written as DNA, the CDR3 is TGTGCCAGCAGTTTTTCCGGAGGGAGAAACACCATATATTTT. Amino acids: CASSFSGGRNTIYF.

The chain's CDR3 is CSAKEQYF. CDR3 DNA: TGCAGTGCTAAGGAGCAGTACTTC. The chain joins TRBV20-1 to TRBJ2-7; D remains ambiguous. In germline, CDR1 is DFQATT, CDR2 SNEGSKA (reference sequence). V was clipped by 4 bases and J by 7 bases, with 2 bases between them. The CDR3 length is 8 residues.

The count of this clone is one. This CDR3 is CASSSGAGPRTYTF. The CDR3 nucleotides read TGTGCCAGCAGTTCGGGGGCCGGGCCACGAACCTACACCTTC. The chain links TRBV27 to TRBJ1-2; tentative D call: TRBD1 (6 bases). Germline lookup yields CDR1 MNHEY and CDR2 SMNVEV (reference sequence). This CDR3 has 14 amino acids. Trimming shortened V by 4 bases and J by 10 bases, and 19 bases separated the two germline ends.

This clone was detected only a few times. V is TRBV20-1 and J is TRBJ2-7, with D perhaps matching TRBD2 (6 bases). Between the trimmed V and J ends, which lost 8 bases and 0 bases, there was a span of 8 bases. CDR3 length: 11 amino acids. The germline V gene encodes CDR1 DFQATT and CDR2 SNEGSKA (reference sequence). The CDR3 sequence is CSHGSSYEQYF. The CDR3 DNA follows: TGCAGTCACGGGAGCTCCTACGAGCAGTACTTC.

This clone was seen a handful of times. This sequence joins TRBV5-4 and TRBJ1-1; weak D call: TRBD1 (5 bases). The V gene's germline CDR1 is SGHNT and CDR2 YYREEE (reference sequence). This CDR3 comprises 15 residues. The V gene lost 4 bases and the J gene lost 4 bases, with 17 bases spanning the gap. The CDR3 DNA reads as TGTGCCAGCAGCCAACCTCAGGGAAGTGGCACTGAAGCTTTCTTT. As protein: CASSQPQGSGTEAFF.

The J gene is TRBJ1-2, the V gene TRBV19; a possible D gene is TRBD1 (6 bases). Germline V gene lookup returns CDR1 LNHDA and CDR2 SQIVND (reference sequence). With 6 bases removed from V and 6 bases from J, the gap between germline ends came to 17 bases. This CDR3 has 14 amino acids. The CDR3 protein is CASSSLTGIHGYTF. CDR3 bases: TGTGCCAGTAGCTCCCTAACAGGGATCCATGGCTACACCTTC.

The chain recombines TRBV19 with TRBJ1-5, with TRBD1 as a possible D gene (6 bases). Trimming stripped 4 bases from V and 7 bases from J, with 8 bases between. The length of the CDR3 is 12 residues. Germline CDR1 reads LNHDA; CDR2 reads SQIVND (reference sequence). The DNA of the CDR3 is TGTGCCAGTAGTAAGGGGGAGCAGCCCCAGCATTTT. The encoded protein is CASSKGEQPQHF.

J is TRBJ2-7 and V is TRBV6-1; D might be TRBD1 (5 bases). The CDR3 length is 14 residues. The germline gives CDR1 MNHNS, CDR2 SASEGT. V lost 2 bases and J 0 bases, leaving 8 bases between the germline ends. The CDR3 spells CASSERGFSYEQYF. CDR3 coding DNA: TGTGCCAGCAGTGAAAGGGGTTTCTCCTACGAGCAGTACTTC.

The chain uses TRBV19 and TRBJ1-5; D not certain. This CDR3 is built from 14 residues. Germline V gene data show CDR1 as LNHDA and CDR2 as SQIVND (reference sequence). The germline V and J ends were trimmed by 3 bases and 5 bases, with 11 bases remaining between them. CDR3 DNA: TGTGCCAGTAGTATTGAAGAGGGATATCAGCCCCAGCATTTT. This translates into CASSIEEGYQPQHF.

CDR3 bases: TGTGCCAGCAGCTCGCTGGGACGGTCTTCCTACGAGCAGTACTTC. Protein: CASSSLGRSSYEQYF. The V call is TRBV25-1, the J call TRBJ2-7; D is perhaps TRBD1 or TRBD2 (5 bases each). The germline V gene encodes CDR1 MGHDK and CDR2 SYGVNS. Trimming took 6 bases from V and 1 from J, leaving 16 bases between them. The CDR3 is 15 residues long.

V usage is TRBV5-8 and J usage is TRBJ2-7; D is possibly TRBD1 (6 bases). CDR3 length: 14 residues. V was trimmed by 2 bases and J by 6 bases, leaving 15 bases between them. The germline gives CDR1 SGHTS, CDR2 YDEGEE. The CDR3 nucleotides are TGTGCCAGCAGCTTCCGGGACACTACTGTCGAGCAGTACTTC. Translation gives CASSFRDTTVEQYF.

The chain has TRBV7-6 and TRBJ2-7, with 10 bases that match TRBD2. The germline V gene encodes CDR1 SGHVS and CDR2 FNYEAQ. The junction had 11 bases not matched to a gene; V was cut back by 5 bases and J by 7 bases. The CDR3 is 15 residues long. Written as DNA, the CDR3 is TGTGCCAGCAGCCAGCGGGAGGGCCTGGGTCGGGAGCAGTACTTC. Encoded protein: CASSQREGLGREQYF. Using reference TRBV7-6 and TRBJ2-7 for the parts outside the CDR3, the full variable domain is GAGVSQSPRYKVTKRGQDVALRCDPISGHVSLYWYRQALGQGPEFLTYFNYEAQQDKSGLPNDRFSAERPEGSISTLTIQRTEQRDSAMYRCASSQREGLGREQYFGPGTRLTVT.

The chain links TRBV2 to TRBJ1-6; D not resolved. CDR1 and CDR2 (germline): SNHLY, FYNNEI. Trimming pared 8 bases from V and 7 bases from J, leaving 6 bases between. The CDR3 loop spans 11 amino acids. CDR3 sequence (DNA): TGTGCCAGCCACACCAATTCACCCCTCCACTTT. This encodes CASHTNSPLHF.

The chain recombines TRBV28 with TRBJ1-2, with D perhaps TRBD1 (5 bases). CDR3 size: 14 residues. Trimming cost V 6 bases and J 0 bases, with 11 bases left between them. Germline loops: CDR1 MDHEN, CDR2 SYDVKM. The CDR3 loop reads CASRATGTNYGYTF. In DNA form, the CDR3 reads TGTGCCAGCAGGGCCACAGGCACTAACTATGGCTACACCTTC.

This clone appeared a few times. This chain connects TRBV2 to TRBJ1-5; tentatively, D is TRBD1 (5 bases). Trimming shortened V by 6 bases and J by 3 bases, and 9 bases separated the two germline ends. Germline loops: CDR1 SNHLY, CDR2 FYNNEI. The CDR3 runs to 13 residues. This chain's CDR3 is CASSRQNNQPQHF. As DNA, the CDR3 is TGTGCCAGCAGCCGACAGAACAATCAGCCCCAGCATTTT.